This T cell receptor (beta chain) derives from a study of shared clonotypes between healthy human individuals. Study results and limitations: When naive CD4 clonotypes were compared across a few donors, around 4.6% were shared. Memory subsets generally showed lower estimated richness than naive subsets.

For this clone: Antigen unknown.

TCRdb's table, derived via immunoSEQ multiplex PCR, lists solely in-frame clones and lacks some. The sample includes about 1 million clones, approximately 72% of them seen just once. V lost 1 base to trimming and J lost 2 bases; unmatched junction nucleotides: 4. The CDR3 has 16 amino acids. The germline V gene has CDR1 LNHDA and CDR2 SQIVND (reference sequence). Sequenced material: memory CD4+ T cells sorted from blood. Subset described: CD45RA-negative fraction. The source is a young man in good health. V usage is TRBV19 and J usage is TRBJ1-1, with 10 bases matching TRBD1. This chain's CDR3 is CASSIGVTGGNTEAFF. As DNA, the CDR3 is TGTGCCAGTAGTATAGGGGTGACAGGGGGCAACACTGAAGCTTTCTTT.